This T cell receptor beta chain derives from a study of blood T cell repertoires in COVID-19. TCRdb's copy holds only in-frame clones and misses some; the assay was immunoSEQ multiplex PCR. Of 250,000 to 400,000 clones in the sample, under 90% are singletons; the top ten hold under 3.5%. The CDR3 spans 20 residues. The genes are TRBV1 and TRBJ1-5; TRBD1 is taken as the D call from the table, unchecked against the DNA. TRBV1 is a pseudogene. Sequenced sample: peripheral blood. The sequence came from a woman in her twenties or thirties with COVID-19, enrolled during active disease. Here the CDR3 DNA reads TGCACCAGCAGCCAGGGACAAGCACCGGGGCCATTATATGGCAATCAGCCCCAGCATTTT. Its protein product is CTSSQGQAPGPLYGNQPQHF.